Each of the 3 T cell receptor beta chains below was sequenced from the same sample in a study of T cell responses to AZD1222 COVID-19 vaccine. Some clones are missing from TCRdb's copy, which holds only in-frame ones; the method was immunoSEQ multiplex PCR. The sample consists of some 150,000 clones, around 89% of them appearing once. The sample consisted of peripheral blood, taken on day 0 of AZD1222 vaccination. The receptors originated from an adult in good health.

The V gene is TRBV25-1, the J gene TRBJ1-6, with D possibly TRBD1 on 5 matching bases. The V end was cut by 2 bases, the J end by 7 bases, with 12 bases between. The germline V gene encodes CDR1 MGHDK and CDR2 SYGVNS. CDR3 length: 15 residues. The CDR3 coding sequence is TGTGCCAGCAGTGAAGTAAGGCAGGGAAATTCACCCCTCCACTTT. Encoded protein: CASSEVRQGNSPLHF.

The rearrangement uses TRBV5-1 and TRBJ1-4; TRBD1 is a possible D gene (5 bases). Germline CDR1 SGHRS, CDR2 YFSETQ. CDR3 size: 16 residues. V lost 3 bases, J lost 3 bases, and 15 bases lay in between. In DNA, the CDR3 is TGCGCCAGCAGCTGGGGAGAGAGGGGATCTAATGAAAAACTGTTTTTT. This translates into CASSWGERGSNEKLFF.

CDR3: CATSGSRTSGGGNEQFF. CDR3 DNA: TGTGCCACCAGCGGGTCCCGGACTAGCGGGGGAGGCAATGAGCAGTTCTTC. The chain has TRBV15 and TRBJ2-1; 13 bases line up with TRBD2. This CDR3 is built from 17 residues. Germline loops: CDR1 LNHNV, CDR2 YYDKDF (reference sequence). The trim removed 5 bases at V and 6 bases at J, leaving 10 bases unmatched. Combining the CDR3 with reference TRBV15 and TRBJ2-1 gives the whole variable domain DAMVIQNPRYQVTQFGKPVTLSCSQTLNHNVMYWYQQKSSQAPKLLFHYYDKDFNNEADTPDNFQSRRPNTSFCFLDIRSPGLGDTAMYLCATSGSRTSGGGNEQFFGPGTRLTVL.